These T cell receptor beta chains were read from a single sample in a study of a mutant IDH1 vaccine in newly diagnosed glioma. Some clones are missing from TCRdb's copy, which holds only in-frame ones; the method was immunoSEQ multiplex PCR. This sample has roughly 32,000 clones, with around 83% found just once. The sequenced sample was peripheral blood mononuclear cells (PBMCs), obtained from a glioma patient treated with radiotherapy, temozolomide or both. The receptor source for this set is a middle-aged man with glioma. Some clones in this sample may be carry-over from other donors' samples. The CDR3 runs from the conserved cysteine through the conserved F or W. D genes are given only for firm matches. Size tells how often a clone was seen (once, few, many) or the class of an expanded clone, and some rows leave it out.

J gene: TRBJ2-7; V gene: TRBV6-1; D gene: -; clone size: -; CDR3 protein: CASSVEGSSSYEQYF; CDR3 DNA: TGTGCCAGCAGTGTAGAGGGGTCGAGCTCCTACGAGCAGTACTTC
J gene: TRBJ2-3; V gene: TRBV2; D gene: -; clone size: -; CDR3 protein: CASCGSFTDTQYF; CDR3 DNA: TGTGCCAGCTGCGGTTCCTTCACAGATACGCAGTATTTT
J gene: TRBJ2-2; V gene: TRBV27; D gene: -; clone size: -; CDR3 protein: CASGGAWGTGELFF; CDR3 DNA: TGTGCCTCCGGGGGAGCTTGGGGCACCGGGGAGCTGTTTTTT
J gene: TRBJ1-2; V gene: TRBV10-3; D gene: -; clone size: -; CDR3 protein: CAISDRVNYGYTF; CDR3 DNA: TGTGCCATCAGTGACAGGGTGAACTATGGCTACACCTTC
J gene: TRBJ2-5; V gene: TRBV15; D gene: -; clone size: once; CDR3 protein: CATSRDRPGGETQYF; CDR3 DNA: TGTGCCACCAGCAGAGATCGGCCCGGGGGAGAGACCCAGTACTTC
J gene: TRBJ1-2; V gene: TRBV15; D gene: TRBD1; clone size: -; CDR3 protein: CATSRDLTTGMGYGYTF; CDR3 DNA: TGTGCCACCAGCAGAGATCTCACGACAGGGATGGGCTATGGCTACACCTTC
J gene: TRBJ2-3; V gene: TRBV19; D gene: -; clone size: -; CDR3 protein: CASSWPGDSKDTQYF; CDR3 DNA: TGTGCCAGTAGTTGGCCAGGGGACTCCAAAGATACGCAGTATTTT
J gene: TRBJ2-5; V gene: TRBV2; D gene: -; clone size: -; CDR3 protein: CASRGGGQTQYF; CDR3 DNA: TGTGCCAGCAGAGGCGGAGGGCAGACCCAGTACTTC
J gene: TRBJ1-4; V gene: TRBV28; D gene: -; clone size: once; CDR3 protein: CASSLTKNEKLFF; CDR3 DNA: TGTGCCAGCAGCCTCACAAAGAATGAAAAACTGTTTTTT
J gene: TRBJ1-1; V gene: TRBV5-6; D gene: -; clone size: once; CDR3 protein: CASSLGSFATEAFF; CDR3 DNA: TGTGCCAGCAGCTTGGGTAGCTTCGCCACTGAAGCTTTCTTT
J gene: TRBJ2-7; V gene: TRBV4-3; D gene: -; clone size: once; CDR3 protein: CASSQEAPSYEQYF; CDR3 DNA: TGCGCCAGCAGCCAAGAGGCACCGAGCTACGAGCAGTACTTC
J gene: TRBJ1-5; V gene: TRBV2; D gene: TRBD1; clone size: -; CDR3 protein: CASSGQGNQPQHF; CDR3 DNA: TGTGCCAGCAGTGGACAGGGTAATCAGCCCCAGCATTTT
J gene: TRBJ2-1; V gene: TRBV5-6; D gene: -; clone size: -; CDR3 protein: CASSAINEQFF; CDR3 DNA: TGTGCCAGCAGCGCTATCAATGAGCAGTTCTTC
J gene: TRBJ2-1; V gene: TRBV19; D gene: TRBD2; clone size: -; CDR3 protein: CATLAGGNNEQFF; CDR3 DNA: TGTGCCACCCTAGCGGGCGGAAACAATGAGCAGTTCTTC
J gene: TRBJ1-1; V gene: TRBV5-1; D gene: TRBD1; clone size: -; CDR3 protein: CASSLGTGSTNTEAFF; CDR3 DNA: TGCGCCAGCAGCCTCGGGACAGGGAGTACGAACACTGAAGCTTTCTTT
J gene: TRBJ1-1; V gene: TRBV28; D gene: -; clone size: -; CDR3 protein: CASRVGYSTEAFF; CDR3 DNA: TGTGCCAGCAGAGTGGGCTATAGCACTGAAGCTTTCTTT
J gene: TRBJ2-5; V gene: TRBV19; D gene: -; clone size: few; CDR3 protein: CASSIRAGRETQYF; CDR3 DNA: TGTGCCAGTAGTATAAGGGCGGGACGGGAGACCCAGTACTTC
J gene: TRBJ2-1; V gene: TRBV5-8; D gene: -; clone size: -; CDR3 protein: CASSLDSLGEQFF; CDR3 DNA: TGTGCCAGCAGCTTGGACAGCCTGGGGGAGCAGTTCTTC
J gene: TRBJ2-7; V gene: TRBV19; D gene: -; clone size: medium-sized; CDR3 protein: CASSPGYSYEQYF; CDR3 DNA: TGTGCCAGTAGCCCAGGCTACTCCTACGAGCAGTACTTC
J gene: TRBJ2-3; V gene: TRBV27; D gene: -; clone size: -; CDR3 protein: CATRGITEPHDTQYF; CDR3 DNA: TGTGCCACCAGAGGGATAACGGAACCGCACGATACGCAGTATTTT
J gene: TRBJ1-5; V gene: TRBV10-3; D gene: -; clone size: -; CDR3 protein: CAISVGDNQPQHF; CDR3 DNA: TGTGCCATCAGTGTGGGGGACAATCAGCCCCAGCATTTT
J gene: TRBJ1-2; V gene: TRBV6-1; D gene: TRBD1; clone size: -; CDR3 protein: CASSSGQGYNYGYTF; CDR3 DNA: TGTGCCAGCAGTTCGGGACAGGGCTATAACTATGGCTACACCTTC
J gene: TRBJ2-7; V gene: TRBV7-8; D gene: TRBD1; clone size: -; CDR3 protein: CASSWDRISEQYF; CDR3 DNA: TGTGCCAGCAGCTGGGACAGGATTTCCGAGCAGTACTTC
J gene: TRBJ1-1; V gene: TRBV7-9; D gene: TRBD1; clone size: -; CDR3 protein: CASSSTGGGLNTEAFF; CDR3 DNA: TGTGCCAGCAGCTCAACAGGGGGCGGGTTGAACACTGAAGCTTTCTTT
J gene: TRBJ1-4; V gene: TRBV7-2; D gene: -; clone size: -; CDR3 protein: CASTQRGAGEKLFF; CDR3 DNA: TGTGCCAGCACCCAGAGGGGGGCTGGTGAAAAACTGTTTTTT
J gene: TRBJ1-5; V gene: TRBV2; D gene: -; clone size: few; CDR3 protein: CASSGLDEGPQHF; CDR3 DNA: TGTGCCAGCAGTGGTCTTGACGAGGGGCCCCAGCATTTT
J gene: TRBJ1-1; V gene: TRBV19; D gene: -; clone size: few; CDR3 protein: CASSKTDRNTEAFF; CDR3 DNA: TGTGCCAGTAGTAAAACAGACAGGAACACTGAAGCTTTCTTT
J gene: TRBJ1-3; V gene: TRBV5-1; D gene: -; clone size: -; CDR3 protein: CASSSWGGAFDTIYF; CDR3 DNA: TGCGCCAGCAGCTCTTGGGGAGGGGCCTTTGACACCATATATTTT
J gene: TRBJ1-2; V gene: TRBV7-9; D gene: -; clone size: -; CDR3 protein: CASAIQGYGYTF; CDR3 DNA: TGTGCCAGCGCAATACAGGGCTATGGCTACACCTTC
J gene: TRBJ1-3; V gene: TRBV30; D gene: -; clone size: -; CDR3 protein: CAWSVSADSGNTIYF; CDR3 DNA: TGTGCCTGGAGTGTTTCGGCGGACTCTGGAAACACCATATATTTT
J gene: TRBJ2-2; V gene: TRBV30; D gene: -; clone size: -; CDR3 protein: CAWSHRTGELFF; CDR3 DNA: TGTGCCTGGAGCCACCGTACCGGGGAGCTGTTTTTT
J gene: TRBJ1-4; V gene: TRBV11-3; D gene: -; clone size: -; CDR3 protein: CASSKKLRDEKLFF; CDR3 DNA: TGTGCCAGCAGCAAGAAACTGCGGGATGAAAAACTGTTTTTT
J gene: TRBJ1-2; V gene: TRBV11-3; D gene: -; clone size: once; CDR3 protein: CASSFGRGGYTF; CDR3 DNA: TGTGCCAGCAGCTTCGGCCGCGGGGGCTACACCTTC
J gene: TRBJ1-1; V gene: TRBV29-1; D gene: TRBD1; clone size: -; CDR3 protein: CSGRDRNTEAFF; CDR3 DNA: TGCAGCGGGCGGGACAGAAACACTGAAGCTTTCTTT
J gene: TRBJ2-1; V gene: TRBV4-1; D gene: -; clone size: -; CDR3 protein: CASSQVPRRPGQFF; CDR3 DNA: TGCGCCAGCAGCCAAGTTCCCCGACGACCCGGGCAGTTCTTC
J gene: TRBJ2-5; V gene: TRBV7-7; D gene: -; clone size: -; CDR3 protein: CAGGPVGTQYF; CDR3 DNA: TGTGCCGGCGGTCCCGTGGGGACCCAGTACTTC
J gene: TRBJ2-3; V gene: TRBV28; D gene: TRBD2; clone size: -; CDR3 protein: CASSPPGGRADTQYF; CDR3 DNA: TGTGCCAGCAGTCCCCCGGGGGGGAGAGCAGATACGCAGTATTTT
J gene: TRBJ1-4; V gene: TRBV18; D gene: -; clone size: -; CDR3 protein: CASSPDRRREKLFF; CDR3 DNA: TGTGCCAGCTCACCCGACAGACGTCGGGAAAAACTGTTTTTT
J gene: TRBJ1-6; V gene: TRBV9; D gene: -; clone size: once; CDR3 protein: CASSAGARGVIPLHF; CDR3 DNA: TGTGCCAGCAGCGCCGGAGCCCGGGGGGTAATCCCCCTCCACTTT
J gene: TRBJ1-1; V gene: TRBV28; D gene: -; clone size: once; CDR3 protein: CASSLVRGEAFF; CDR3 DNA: TGTGCCAGCAGTTTGGTCAGGGGAGAGGCTTTCTTT
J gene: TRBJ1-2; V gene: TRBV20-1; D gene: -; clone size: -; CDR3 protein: CSASRQKTYTF; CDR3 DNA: TGCAGTGCTAGCAGACAGAAAACCTACACCTTC
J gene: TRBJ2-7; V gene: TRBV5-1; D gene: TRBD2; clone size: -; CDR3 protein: CASSLATSGEQYF; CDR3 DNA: TGCGCCAGCAGCTTGGCGACTAGCGGCGAGCAGTACTTC
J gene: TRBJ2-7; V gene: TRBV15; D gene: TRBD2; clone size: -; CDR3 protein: CATSSGTSGSVDEQYF; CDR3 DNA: TGTGCCACCAGCAGCGGGACTAGCGGGAGTGTCGACGAGCAGTACTTC
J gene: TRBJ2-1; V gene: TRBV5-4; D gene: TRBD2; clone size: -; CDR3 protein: CASSLPTSGGYNEQFF; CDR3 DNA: TGTGCCAGCAGCTTACCAACTAGCGGGGGTTACAATGAGCAGTTCTTC
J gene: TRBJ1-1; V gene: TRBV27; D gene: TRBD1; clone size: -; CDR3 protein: CASSFLNTGANTEAFF; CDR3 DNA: TGTGCCAGCAGTTTCCTAAATACAGGGGCGAACACTGAAGCTTTCTTT
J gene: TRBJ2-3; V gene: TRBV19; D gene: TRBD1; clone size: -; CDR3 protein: CASSRWDSNTDTQYF; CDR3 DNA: TGTGCCAGTAGTAGATGGGACAGCAACACAGATACGCAGTATTTT
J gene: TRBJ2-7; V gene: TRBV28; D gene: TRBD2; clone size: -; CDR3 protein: CASSRGGTGEQYF; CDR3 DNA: TGTGCCAGCAGCCGCGGGGGAACGGGGGAGCAGTACTTC
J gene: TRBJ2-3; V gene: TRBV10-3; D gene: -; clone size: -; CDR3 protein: CASKEEAAQYF; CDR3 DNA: TGTGCCAGCAAGGAGGAGGCAGCGCAGTATTTT
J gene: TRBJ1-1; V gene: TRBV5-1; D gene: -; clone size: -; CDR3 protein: CASSFPQNTKAFF; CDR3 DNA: TGCGCCAGCAGCTTCCCACAGAACACTAAAGCTTTCTTT